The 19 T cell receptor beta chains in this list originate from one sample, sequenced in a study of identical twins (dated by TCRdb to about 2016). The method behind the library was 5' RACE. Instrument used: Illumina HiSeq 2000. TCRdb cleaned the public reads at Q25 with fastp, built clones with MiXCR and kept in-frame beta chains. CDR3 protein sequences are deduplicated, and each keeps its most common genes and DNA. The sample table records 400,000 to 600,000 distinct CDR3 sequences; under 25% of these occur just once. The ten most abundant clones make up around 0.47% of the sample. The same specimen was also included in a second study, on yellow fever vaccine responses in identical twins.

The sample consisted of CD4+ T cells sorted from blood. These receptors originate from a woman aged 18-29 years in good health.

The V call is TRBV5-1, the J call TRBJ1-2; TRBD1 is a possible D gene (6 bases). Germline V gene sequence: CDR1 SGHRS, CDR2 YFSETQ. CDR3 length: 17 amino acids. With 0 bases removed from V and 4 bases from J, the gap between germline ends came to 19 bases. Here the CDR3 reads CASSLEELGASGYGYTF. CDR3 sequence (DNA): TGCGCCAGCAGCTTGGAAGAGTTGGGGGCCAGTGGCTATGGCTACACCTTC.

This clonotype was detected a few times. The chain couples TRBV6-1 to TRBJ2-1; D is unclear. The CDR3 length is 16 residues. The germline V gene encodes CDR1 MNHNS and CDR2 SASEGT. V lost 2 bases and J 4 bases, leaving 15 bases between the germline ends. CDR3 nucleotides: TGTGCCAGCAGTGAAAATGCAGGCTCCCAATACAATGAGCAGTTCTTC. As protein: CASSENAGSQYNEQFF.

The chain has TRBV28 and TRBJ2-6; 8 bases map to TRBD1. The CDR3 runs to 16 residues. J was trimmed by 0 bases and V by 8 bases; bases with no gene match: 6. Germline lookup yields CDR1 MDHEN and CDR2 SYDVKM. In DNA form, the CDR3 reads TGTGCCAGCTATGGACAGGGACCCTCTGGGGCCAACGTCCTGACTTTC. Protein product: CASYGQGPSGANVLTF.

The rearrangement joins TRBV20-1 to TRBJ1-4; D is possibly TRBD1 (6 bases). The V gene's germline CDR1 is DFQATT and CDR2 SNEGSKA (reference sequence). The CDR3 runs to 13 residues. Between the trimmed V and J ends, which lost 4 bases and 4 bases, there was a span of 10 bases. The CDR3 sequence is CSANDRSNEKLFF. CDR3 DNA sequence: TGCAGTGCTAACGACAGGAGTAATGAAAAACTGTTTTTT.

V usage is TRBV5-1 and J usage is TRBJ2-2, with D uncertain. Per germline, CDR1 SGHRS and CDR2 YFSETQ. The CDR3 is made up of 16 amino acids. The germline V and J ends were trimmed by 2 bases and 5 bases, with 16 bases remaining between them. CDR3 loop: CASSFWVTGNTGELFF. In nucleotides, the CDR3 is TGCGCCAGCAGCTTTTGGGTTACGGGCAATACCGGGGAGCTGTTTTTT.

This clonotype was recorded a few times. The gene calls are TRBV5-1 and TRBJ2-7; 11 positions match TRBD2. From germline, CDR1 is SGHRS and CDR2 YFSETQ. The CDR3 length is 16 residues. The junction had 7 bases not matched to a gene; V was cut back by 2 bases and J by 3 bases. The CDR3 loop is CASSFQGLADYYEQYF. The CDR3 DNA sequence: TGCGCCAGCAGCTTTCAGGGACTAGCGGACTACTACGAGCAGTACTTC.

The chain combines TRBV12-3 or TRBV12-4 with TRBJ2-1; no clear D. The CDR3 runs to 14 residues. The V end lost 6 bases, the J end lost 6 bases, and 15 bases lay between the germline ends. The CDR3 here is CASRFTTGGNEQFF. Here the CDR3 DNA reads TGTGCCAGCAGATTTACCACCGGTGGCAATGAGCAGTTCTTC.

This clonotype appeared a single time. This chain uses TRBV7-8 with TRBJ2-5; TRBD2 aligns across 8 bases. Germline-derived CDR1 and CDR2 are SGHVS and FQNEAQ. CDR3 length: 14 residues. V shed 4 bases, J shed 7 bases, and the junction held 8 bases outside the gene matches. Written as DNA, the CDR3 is TGTGCCAGCAGCTCCGGGGGGGCTCGGGGGACCCAGTACTTC. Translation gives CASSSGGARGTQYF.

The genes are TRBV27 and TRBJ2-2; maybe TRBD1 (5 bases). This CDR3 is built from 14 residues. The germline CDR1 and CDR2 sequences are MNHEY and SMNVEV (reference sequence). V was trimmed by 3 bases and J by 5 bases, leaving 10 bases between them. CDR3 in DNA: TGTGCCAGCAGTTTCTCCAGGGATACCGGGGAGCTGTTTTTT. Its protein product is CASSFSRDTGELFF.

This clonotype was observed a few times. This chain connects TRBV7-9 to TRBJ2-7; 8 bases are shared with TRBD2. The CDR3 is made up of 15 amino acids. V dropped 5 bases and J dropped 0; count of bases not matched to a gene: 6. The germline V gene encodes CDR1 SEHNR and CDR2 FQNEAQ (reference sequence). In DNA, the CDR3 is TGTGCCAGCAGCACCCCACTAGCGGACTCCTACGAGCAGTACTTC. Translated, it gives CASSTPLADSYEQYF.

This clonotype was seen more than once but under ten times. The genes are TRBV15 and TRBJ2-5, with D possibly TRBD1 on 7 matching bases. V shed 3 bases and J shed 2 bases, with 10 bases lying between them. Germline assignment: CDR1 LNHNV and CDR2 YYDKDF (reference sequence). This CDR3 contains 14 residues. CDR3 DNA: TGTGCCACCAGCAGGGCGGGACAGCAAGAGACCCAGTACTTC. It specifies CATSRAGQQETQYF.

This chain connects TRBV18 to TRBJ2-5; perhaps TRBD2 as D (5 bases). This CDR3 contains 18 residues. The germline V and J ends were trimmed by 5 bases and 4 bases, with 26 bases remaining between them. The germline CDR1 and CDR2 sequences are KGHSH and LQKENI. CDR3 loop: CASSTFAGMGEDTETQYF. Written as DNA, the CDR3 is TGTGCCAGCTCAACTTTCGCAGGAATGGGAGAGGATACAGAGACCCAGTACTTC.

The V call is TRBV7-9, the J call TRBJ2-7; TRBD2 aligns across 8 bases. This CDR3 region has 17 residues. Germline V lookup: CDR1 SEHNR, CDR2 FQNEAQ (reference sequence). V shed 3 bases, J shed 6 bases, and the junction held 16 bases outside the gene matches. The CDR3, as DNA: TGTGCCAGCAGCTTGGGACGGTTAGGAAAGCGGGAGTTCGAGCAGTACTTC. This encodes CASSLGRLGKREFEQYF. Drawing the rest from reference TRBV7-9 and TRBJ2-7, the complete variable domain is DTGVSQNPRHKITKRGQNVTFRCDPISEHNRLYWYRQTLGQGPEFLTYFQNEAQLEKSRLLSDRFSAERPKGSFSTLEIQRTEQGDSAMYLCASSLGRLGKREFEQYFGPGTRLTVT.

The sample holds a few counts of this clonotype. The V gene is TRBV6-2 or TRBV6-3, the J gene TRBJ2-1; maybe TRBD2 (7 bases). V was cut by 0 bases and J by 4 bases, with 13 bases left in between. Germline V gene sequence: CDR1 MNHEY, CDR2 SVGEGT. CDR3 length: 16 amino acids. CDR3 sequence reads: CASSYSRGAIYNEQFF. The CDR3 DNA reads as TGTGCCAGCAGTTACTCTCGGGGGGCGATATACAATGAGCAGTTCTTC.

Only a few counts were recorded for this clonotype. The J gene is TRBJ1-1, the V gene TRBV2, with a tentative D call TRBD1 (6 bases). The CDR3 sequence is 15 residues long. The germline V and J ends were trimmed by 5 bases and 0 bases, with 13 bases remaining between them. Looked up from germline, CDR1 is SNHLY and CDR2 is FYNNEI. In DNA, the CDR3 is TGTGCCAGCAGTCCAACAGGGCTACTGAACACTGAAGCTTTCTTT. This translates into CASSPTGLLNTEAFF.

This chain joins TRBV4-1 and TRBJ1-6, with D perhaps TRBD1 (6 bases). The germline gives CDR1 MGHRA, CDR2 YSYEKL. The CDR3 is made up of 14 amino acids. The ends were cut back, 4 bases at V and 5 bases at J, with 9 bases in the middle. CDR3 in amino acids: CASSLRQDNSPLHF. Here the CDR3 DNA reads TGCGCCAGCAGCCTCCGACAGGATAATTCACCCCTCCACTTT.

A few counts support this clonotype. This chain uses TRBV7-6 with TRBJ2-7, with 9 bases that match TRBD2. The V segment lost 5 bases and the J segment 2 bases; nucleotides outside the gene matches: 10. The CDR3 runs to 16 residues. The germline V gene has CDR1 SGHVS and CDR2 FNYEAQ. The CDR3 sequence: CASSLDSGRAPYEQYF. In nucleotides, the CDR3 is TGTGCCAGCAGCCTCGATAGCGGGAGAGCTCCCTACGAGCAGTACTTC.

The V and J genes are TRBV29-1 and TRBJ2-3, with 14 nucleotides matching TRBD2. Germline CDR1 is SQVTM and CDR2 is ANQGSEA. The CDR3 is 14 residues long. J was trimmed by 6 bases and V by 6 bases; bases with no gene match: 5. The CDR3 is CSVGGLAGVDTQYF. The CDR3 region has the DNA TGCAGCGTAGGGGGACTAGCGGGAGTCGATACGCAGTATTTT.

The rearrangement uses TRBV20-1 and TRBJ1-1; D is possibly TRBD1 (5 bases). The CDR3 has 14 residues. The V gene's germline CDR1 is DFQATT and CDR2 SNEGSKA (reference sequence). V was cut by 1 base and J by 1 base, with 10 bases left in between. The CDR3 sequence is CSARVGTGNTEAFF. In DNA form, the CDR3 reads TGCAGTGCTAGAGTGGGAACAGGGAACACTGAAGCTTTCTTT.